The rows below give T cell receptor beta chains drawn from one sample of a study of T cell clusters in autoimmune cytopenias. Reanalyzing the multiplex PCR reads, TCRdb keeps one entry per CDR3 protein, without DNA. Its table records roughly 9,500 distinct CDR3 sequences. The sequencing sample was made of peripheral blood. The receptors derive from a human donor with an autoimmune cytopenia or autoimmune hepatitis (not recorded which). Each CDR3 is given with its conserved first and last residue. Each record gives: clone size, V gene, J gene, CDR3 protein. Clone sizes are given selectively: once, few, many, or a class where the clone is expanded.

clone size: -
V gene: TRBV12-3/TRBV12-4
J gene: TRBJ1-1
CDR3 protein: CASSLGQGTTEAFF

clone size: medium-sized
V gene: TRBV19
J gene: TRBJ2-7
CDR3 protein: CASSRQGPGRQYF

clone size: -
V gene: TRBV20-1
J gene: TRBJ1-5
CDR3 protein: CSAEGWQPQHF

clone size: medium-sized
V gene: TRBV6-5
J gene: TRBJ2-1
CDR3 protein: CASSYSLEGGDDEQFF

clone size: -
V gene: TRBV20-1
J gene: TRBJ1-4
CDR3 protein: CSTFGATNEKLFF

clone size: -
V gene: TRBV19
J gene: TRBJ2-3
CDR3 protein: CASSNPPLAGVPSTDTQYF

clone size: medium-sized
V gene: TRBV10-3
J gene: TRBJ1-2
CDR3 protein: CAISEDQTGYTF

clone size: medium-sized
V gene: TRBV19
J gene: TRBJ2-7
CDR3 protein: CASSIGGEQYF

clone size: medium-sized
V gene: TRBV29-1
J gene: TRBJ2-5
CDR3 protein: CSVLGASGQTQYF

clone size: medium-sized
V gene: TRBV6-1
J gene: TRBJ2-1
CDR3 protein: CASRRLSGSDEQFF

clone size: -
V gene: TRBV19
J gene: TRBJ1-2
CDR3 protein: CASTNSGDPSSPDGYTF

clone size: -
V gene: TRBV18
J gene: TRBJ2-7
CDR3 protein: CASSPTGTGGTYEQYF

clone size: -
V gene: TRBV5-5
J gene: TRBJ2-5
CDR3 protein: CASFPRADQETQYF

clone size: -
V gene: TRBV11-2
J gene: TRBJ2-1
CDR3 protein: CASSLGSGGSYNEQFF

clone size: -
V gene: TRBV6-5
J gene: TRBJ2-3
CDR3 protein: CASSEAASGLRDTQYF

clone size: -
V gene: TRBV12-3/TRBV12-4
J gene: TRBJ1-1
CDR3 protein: CASSLRHRAEAFF

clone size: -
V gene: TRBV18
J gene: TRBJ1-5
CDR3 protein: CASSPPGGASNQPQHF

clone size: -
V gene: TRBV6-6
J gene: TRBJ2-7
CDR3 protein: CASSSGQGSYEQYF

clone size: -
V gene: TRBV12-3/TRBV12-4
J gene: TRBJ2-7
CDR3 protein: CASSFGQAIYEQYF

clone size: medium-sized
V gene: TRBV30
J gene: TRBJ2-2
CDR3 protein: CAWSGEYPGELFF

clone size: -
V gene: TRBV12-3/TRBV12-4
J gene: TRBJ2-6
CDR3 protein: CASRAAGGSSGANVLTF

clone size: medium-sized
V gene: TRBV19
J gene: TRBJ1-4
CDR3 protein: CASRLRAGTATTNEKLFF

clone size: -
V gene: TRBV5-1
J gene: TRBJ2-6
CDR3 protein: CASSDHSGANVLTF

clone size: -
V gene: TRBV27
J gene: TRBJ2-4
CDR3 protein: CASSPGTVKNIQYF

clone size: -
V gene: TRBV12-3/TRBV12-4
J gene: TRBJ2-1
CDR3 protein: CASSSASGYNEQFF

clone size: medium-sized
V gene: TRBV19
J gene: TRBJ2-3
CDR3 protein: CASSLRLAGGATDTQYF

clone size: -
V gene: TRBV20-1
J gene: TRBJ1-1
CDR3 protein: CSAEGTGPQTEAFF

clone size: medium-sized
V gene: TRBV27
J gene: TRBJ2-7
CDR3 protein: CASSLGGDEQYF

clone size: medium-sized
V gene: TRBV18
J gene: TRBJ2-2
CDR3 protein: CASSPGRPRAGELFF

clone size: medium-sized
V gene: TRBV27
J gene: TRBJ1-2
CDR3 protein: CASSPLDTPYGYTF

clone size: medium-sized
V gene: TRBV6-5
J gene: TRBJ1-3
CDR3 protein: CASSYSTRLDTIYF

clone size: -
V gene: TRBV7-2
J gene: TRBJ2-2
CDR3 protein: CASSLSGSGAGELFF

clone size: medium-sized
V gene: TRBV6-5
J gene: TRBJ2-3
CDR3 protein: CASTARQGLVPDTQYF

clone size: -
V gene: TRBV12-3/TRBV12-4
J gene: TRBJ1-6
CDR3 protein: CASRTTGHNSPLHF

clone size: medium-sized
V gene: TRBV27
J gene: TRBJ2-2
CDR3 protein: CASSPGPATNTGELFF

clone size: medium-sized
V gene: TRBV19
J gene: TRBJ1-2
CDR3 protein: CASSIIGVNYGYTF

clone size: -
V gene: TRBV15
J gene: TRBJ2-1
CDR3 protein: CATSRLGGASRNEQFF

clone size: -
V gene: TRBV11-1
J gene: TRBJ1-1
CDR3 protein: CASSPNMNTEAFF

clone size: medium-sized
V gene: TRBV29-1
J gene: TRBJ2-5
CDR3 protein: CSANRDGETQYF

clone size: medium-sized
V gene: TRBV29-1
J gene: TRBJ2-1
CDR3 protein: CSVGGTSGRDLYNEQFF

clone size: medium-sized
V gene: TRBV6-4
J gene: TRBJ2-3
CDR3 protein: CASSFERDTDTQYF

clone size: -
V gene: TRBV5-6
J gene: TRBJ2-5
CDR3 protein: CASSAGWSQETQYF

clone size: medium-sized
V gene: TRBV6-5
J gene: TRBJ2-3
CDR3 protein: CASSHTGDTQYF

clone size: medium-sized
V gene: TRBV13
J gene: TRBJ2-2
CDR3 protein: CASSLGGIASNGELFF

clone size: -
V gene: TRBV14
J gene: TRBJ2-4
CDR3 protein: CASSQVFRERANIQYF

clone size: medium-sized
V gene: TRBV29-1
J gene: TRBJ1-4
CDR3 protein: CSVAGGGEKLFF

clone size: -
V gene: TRBV27
J gene: TRBJ2-5
CDR3 protein: CASSFVGRQTQYF

clone size: -
V gene: TRBV14
J gene: TRBJ1-4
CDR3 protein: CASSQGNGGNEKLFF

clone size: medium-sized
V gene: TRBV6-5
J gene: TRBJ2-3
CDR3 protein: CASSYGLSADTQYF

clone size: -
V gene: TRBV27
J gene: TRBJ2-2
CDR3 protein: CAIRGRGNTGELFF

clone size: -
V gene: TRBV5-6
J gene: TRBJ2-7
CDR3 protein: CASRNRVTHEQYF

clone size: medium-sized
V gene: TRBV29-1
J gene: TRBJ2-3
CDR3 protein: CSVGLAGDADTQYF

clone size: medium-sized
V gene: TRBV29-1
J gene: TRBJ1-5
CDR3 protein: CSVGARNNQPQHF

clone size: -
V gene: TRBV10-1
J gene: TRBJ2-3
CDR3 protein: CASSEGGTDTQYF

clone size: medium-sized
V gene: TRBV30
J gene: TRBJ2-7
CDR3 protein: CAWEDRTYEQYF

clone size: medium-sized
V gene: TRBV5-6
J gene: TRBJ2-7
CDR3 protein: CASSVGQDAYEQYF

clone size: medium-sized
V gene: TRBV27
J gene: TRBJ2-5
CDR3 protein: CASSFGLAGETQYF